The source of this TCR beta chain is a study of CD8 T cells in ankylosing spondylitis. At least ten counts were recorded for this clonotype. The germline gives CDR1 KGHDR, CDR2 SFDVKD. CDR3 length: 15 amino acids. V was clipped by 2 bases and J by 10 bases; unmatched bases: 9. TCRdb independently ran MiXCR on the 5' RACE reads; one entry per CDR3 protein. The table includes around 180,000 distinct CDR3 sequences, 18% detected once. Sequencing was done on a sample of blood, either unsorted or a sorted T cell fraction (not recorded which). V gene TRBV24-1 combines with J gene TRBJ2-2; 7 nucleotides agree with TRBD2. The sequence came from a male donor aged 5-29 years with ankylosing spondylitis or in good health (not recorded which). CDR3 region: CATSDSGTNVVELFF. The DNA of the CDR3 is TGTGCCACCAGTGATTCCGGGACTAATGTGGTGGAGCTGTTTTTT.